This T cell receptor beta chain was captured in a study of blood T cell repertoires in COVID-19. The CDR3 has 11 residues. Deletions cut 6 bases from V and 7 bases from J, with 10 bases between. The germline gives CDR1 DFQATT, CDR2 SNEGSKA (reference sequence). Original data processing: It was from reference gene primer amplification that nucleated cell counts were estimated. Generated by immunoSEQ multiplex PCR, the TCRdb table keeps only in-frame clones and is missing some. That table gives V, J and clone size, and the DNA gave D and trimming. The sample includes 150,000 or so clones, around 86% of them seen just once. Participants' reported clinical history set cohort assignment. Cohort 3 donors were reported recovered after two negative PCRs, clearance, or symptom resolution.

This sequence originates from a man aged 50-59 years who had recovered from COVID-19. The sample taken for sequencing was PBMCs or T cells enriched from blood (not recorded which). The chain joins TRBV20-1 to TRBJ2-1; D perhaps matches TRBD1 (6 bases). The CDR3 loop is CSAERGNEQFF. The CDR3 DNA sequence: TGCAGTGCCGAAAGGGGGAATGAGCAGTTCTTC.